This T cell receptor (beta chain) was observed in a study of T cell clones after liver transplantation. The CDR3 contains 15 residues. Germline values: CDR1 MNHNS, CDR2 SASEGT. The trim removed 5 bases at V and 4 bases at J, leaving 5 bases unmatched. Sequencing was performed with immunoSEQ multiplex PCR; in TCRdb, only in-frame clones are kept and a portion is missing. The sample holds 55,000 to 75,000 clones, 70% to 80% seen once. V and J are TRBV6-1 and TRBJ1-6; TRBD1 matches at 7 bases. The sample here was CD4+ T cells from blood, taken at the roughly 15-month timepoint. The TCR originated in a human patient who received a liver transplant. T cells may partly derive from the graft donor. CDR3 amino acids: CASSSRDSYNSPLHF. CDR3 in DNA: TGTGCCAGCAGTAGCCGGGACAGTTATAATTCACCCCTCCACTTT.